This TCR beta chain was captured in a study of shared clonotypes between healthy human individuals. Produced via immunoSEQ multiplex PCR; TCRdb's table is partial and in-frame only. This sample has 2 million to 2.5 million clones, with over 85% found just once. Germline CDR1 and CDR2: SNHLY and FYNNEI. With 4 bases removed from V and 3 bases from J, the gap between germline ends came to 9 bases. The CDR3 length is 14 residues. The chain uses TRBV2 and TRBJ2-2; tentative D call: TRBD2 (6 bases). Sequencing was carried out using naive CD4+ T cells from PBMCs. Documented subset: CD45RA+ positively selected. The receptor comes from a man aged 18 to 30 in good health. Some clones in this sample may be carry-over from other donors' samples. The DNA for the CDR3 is TGTGCCAGCAGTGTACTAGCAGACACCGGGGAGCTGTTTTTT. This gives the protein CASSVLADTGELFF.